A selection of T cell receptor beta chains follows, all from one sample in a study of T cell responses to AZD1222 COVID-19 vaccine. Generated by immunoSEQ multiplex PCR, the TCRdb table keeps only in-frame clones and is missing some. The sample holds about 66,000 clones; about 90% are singletons and the top ten take about 18%. Sample: peripheral blood, taken on day 0 of AZD1222 vaccination. The receptors here all came from an adult in good health. Each CDR3 is given with its conserved first and last residue. Fields, in order: J gene, V gene, clone size, D gene, CDR3 protein, CDR3 DNA. D genes are given only for firm matches. Clone size, where shown, is once, few, many, or a class for clones that have expanded.

j_call: TRBJ2-1; v_call: TRBV12-3/TRBV12-4; clone_size: -; d_call: -; cdr3_aa: CASEAPAYNEQFF; cdr3_nt: TGTGCCAGTGAGGCCCCGGCCTACAATGAGCAGTTCTTC
j_call: TRBJ1-4; v_call: TRBV18; clone_size: -; d_call: -; cdr3_aa: CASSRQEEKLFF; cdr3_nt: TGTGCCAGCTCGAGGCAGGAAGAAAAACTGTTTTTT
j_call: TRBJ1-2; v_call: TRBV5-4; clone_size: -; d_call: -; cdr3_aa: CASSLGGEGYTF; cdr3_nt: TGTGCCAGCAGCTTGGGAGGGGAGGGCTACACCTTC
j_call: TRBJ1-1; v_call: TRBV27; clone_size: few; d_call: -; cdr3_aa: CASSLNREGYTEAFF; cdr3_nt: TGTGCCAGCAGTTTAAATAGGGAGGGTTACACTGAAGCTTTCTTT
j_call: TRBJ2-1; v_call: TRBV7-3; clone_size: -; d_call: -; cdr3_aa: CASSLQPLGEQFF; cdr3_nt: TGTGCCAGCAGCTTACAGCCCCTGGGTGAGCAGTTCTTC
j_call: TRBJ1-1; v_call: TRBV7-9; clone_size: -; d_call: TRBD1; cdr3_aa: CASSRGQGNTEAFF; cdr3_nt: TGTGCCAGCAGCCGGGGACAGGGGAACACTGAAGCTTTCTTT
j_call: TRBJ2-5; v_call: TRBV28; clone_size: -; d_call: -; cdr3_aa: CASSPILGLRETQYF; cdr3_nt: TGTGCCAGCAGCCCCATCTTGGGCCTACGAGAGACCCAGTACTTC
j_call: TRBJ2-5; v_call: TRBV14; clone_size: -; d_call: -; cdr3_aa: CASSQERLGRRETQYF; cdr3_nt: TGTGCCAGCAGCCAAGAAAGGTTGGGAAGGAGGGAGACCCAGTACTTC
j_call: TRBJ2-3; v_call: TRBV6-4; clone_size: once; d_call: TRBD2; cdr3_aa: CASSEGSGSTDTQYF; cdr3_nt: TGTGCCAGCAGTGAGGGTAGCGGGAGCACAGATACGCAGTATTTT
j_call: TRBJ2-5; v_call: TRBV28; clone_size: few; d_call: -; cdr3_aa: CASSLPPGRAQETQYF; cdr3_nt: TGTGCCAGCAGCCTCCCCCCGGGCAGGGCACAAGAGACCCAGTACTTC
j_call: TRBJ1-3; v_call: TRBV5-1; clone_size: -; d_call: -; cdr3_aa: CASRRTENGNTIYF; cdr3_nt: TGCGCCAGCAGGCGGACGGAAAATGGAAACACCATATATTTT
j_call: TRBJ2-1; v_call: TRBV21-1; clone_size: once; d_call: -; cdr3_aa: CASSLPPAEQFF; cdr3_nt: TGTGCCAGCAGCCTGCCCCCAGCGGAGCAGTTCTTC
j_call: TRBJ2-7; v_call: TRBV7-8; clone_size: -; d_call: TRBD1; cdr3_aa: CASSSTGRIIEQYF; cdr3_nt: TGTGCCAGCAGCTCGACAGGGCGGATCATCGAGCAGTACTTC
j_call: TRBJ2-3; v_call: TRBV6-5; clone_size: -; d_call: TRBD2; cdr3_aa: CASRLADKLPDTQYF; cdr3_nt: TGTGCCAGCAGACTAGCGGATAAACTACCAGATACGCAGTATTTT
j_call: TRBJ2-3; v_call: TRBV24-1; clone_size: -; d_call: -; cdr3_aa: CATRDKWVDTQYF; cdr3_nt: TGTGCCACCAGGGATAAATGGGTGGATACGCAGTATTTT
j_call: TRBJ1-2; v_call: TRBV5-1; clone_size: -; d_call: -; cdr3_aa: CASSGTVDYGYTF; cdr3_nt: TGCGCCAGCAGCGGTACAGTTGACTATGGCTACACCTTC
j_call: TRBJ2-7; v_call: TRBV27; clone_size: -; d_call: -; cdr3_aa: CASSLSRQAGQYEQYF; cdr3_nt: TGTGCCAGCAGTTTATCTCGTCAGGCTGGGCAGTACGAGCAGTACTTC
j_call: TRBJ1-5; v_call: TRBV18; clone_size: -; d_call: -; cdr3_aa: CASSTGGQGSNQPQHF; cdr3_nt: TGTGCCAGCTCAACCGGAGGCCAGGGGAGTAATCAGCCCCAGCATTTT
j_call: TRBJ2-7; v_call: TRBV7-6; clone_size: -; d_call: -; cdr3_aa: CASSTRVTGTYYEQYF; cdr3_nt: TGTGCCAGCAGCACCAGGGTTACCGGAACCTACTACGAGCAGTACTTC
j_call: TRBJ1-6; v_call: TRBV4-3; clone_size: -; d_call: -; cdr3_aa: CASSRGRDGSPLHF; cdr3_nt: TGCGCCAGCAGCCGAGGCAGGGACGGCTCACCCCTCCACTTT
j_call: TRBJ1-5; v_call: TRBV7-2; clone_size: -; d_call: -; cdr3_aa: CASSLEGSYGQPQHF; cdr3_nt: TGTGCCAGCAGCTTAGAAGGGTCTTACGGTCAGCCCCAGCATTTT
j_call: TRBJ2-7; v_call: TRBV6-5; clone_size: -; d_call: -; cdr3_aa: CASTRTAAKEQYF; cdr3_nt: TGTGCCAGCACCCGGACGGCCGCGAAAGAGCAGTACTTC
j_call: TRBJ1-5; v_call: TRBV6-5; clone_size: medium-sized; d_call: -; cdr3_aa: CASAPNWGSNQPQHF; cdr3_nt: TGTGCCAGCGCCCCAAACTGGGGGAGCAATCAGCCCCAGCATTTT
j_call: TRBJ1-4; v_call: TRBV18; clone_size: -; d_call: -; cdr3_aa: CASSPARSNEKLFF; cdr3_nt: TGTGCCAGCTCACCCGCCAGGAGTAATGAAAAACTGTTTTTT
j_call: TRBJ2-5; v_call: TRBV21-1; clone_size: -; d_call: -; cdr3_aa: CASSFAGTGETQYF; cdr3_nt: TGTGCCAGCAGCTTCGCCGGGACAGGGGAGACCCAGTACTTC
j_call: TRBJ2-1; v_call: TRBV19; clone_size: -; d_call: TRBD2; cdr3_aa: CASSAETSGAYNEQFF; cdr3_nt: TGTGCCAGTAGTGCCGAGACTAGCGGGGCTTACAATGAGCAGTTCTTC
j_call: TRBJ2-7; v_call: TRBV27; clone_size: few; d_call: TRBD2; cdr3_aa: CASSLSWTSASYEQYF; cdr3_nt: TGTGCCAGCAGTTTATCGTGGACTAGCGCTTCCTACGAGCAGTACTTC
j_call: TRBJ2-4; v_call: TRBV5-5; clone_size: -; d_call: -; cdr3_aa: CASSLYGPKNIQYF; cdr3_nt: TGTGCCAGCAGCTTGTATGGACCCAAAAACATTCAGTACTTC
j_call: TRBJ2-5; v_call: TRBV29-1; clone_size: -; d_call: TRBD1; cdr3_aa: CSAQGLEETQYF; cdr3_nt: TGCAGCGCACAGGGGCTAGAAGAGACCCAGTACTTC
j_call: TRBJ2-5; v_call: TRBV4-2; clone_size: -; d_call: TRBD2; cdr3_aa: CASSQVNSAGGQETQYF; cdr3_nt: TGTGCCAGCAGCCAAGTGAATTCAGCGGGGGGCCAAGAGACCCAGTACTTC
j_call: TRBJ1-5; v_call: TRBV6-6; clone_size: -; d_call: -; cdr3_aa: CASSYDKNQPQHF; cdr3_nt: TGTGCCAGCAGTTACGACAAAAATCAGCCCCAGCATTTT
j_call: TRBJ1-2; v_call: TRBV4-1; clone_size: -; d_call: -; cdr3_aa: CASSQGATNYGYTF; cdr3_nt: TGCGCCAGCAGCCAAGGCGCGACTAACTATGGCTACACCTTC
j_call: TRBJ2-3; v_call: TRBV9; clone_size: -; d_call: TRBD2; cdr3_aa: CASSVSSGGPDTQYF; cdr3_nt: TGTGCCAGCAGCGTTTCTAGCGGGGGGCCAGATACGCAGTATTTT
j_call: TRBJ1-4; v_call: TRBV18; clone_size: -; d_call: -; cdr3_aa: CASSPGQDNEKLFF; cdr3_nt: TGTGCCAGCTCACCAGGGCAGGATAATGAAAAACTGTTTTTT